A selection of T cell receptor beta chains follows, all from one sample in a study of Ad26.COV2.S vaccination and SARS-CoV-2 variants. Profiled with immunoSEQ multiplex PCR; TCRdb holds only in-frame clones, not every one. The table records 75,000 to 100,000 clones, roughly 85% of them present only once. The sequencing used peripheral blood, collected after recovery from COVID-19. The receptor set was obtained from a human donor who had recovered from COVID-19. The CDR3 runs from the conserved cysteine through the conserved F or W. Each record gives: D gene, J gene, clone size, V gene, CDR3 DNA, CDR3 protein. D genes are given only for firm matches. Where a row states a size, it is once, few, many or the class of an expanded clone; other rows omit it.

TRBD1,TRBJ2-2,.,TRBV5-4,TGTGCCAGCAGAAACCGGGACAGGGTTATCGGGGAGCTGTTTTTT,CASRNRDRVIGELFF
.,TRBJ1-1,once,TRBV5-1,TGCGCCAGCATACCGGGGGCGAACACTGAAGCTTTCTTT,CASIPGANTEAFF
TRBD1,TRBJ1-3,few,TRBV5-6,TGTGCCAGCAGCTTGCTTAAAACAGGGGCTGGAAACACCATATATTTT,CASSLLKTGAGNTIYF
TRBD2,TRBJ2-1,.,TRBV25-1,TGTGCCAGCAGTGAAACACGGGGACTAAACAATGAGCAGTTCTTC,CASSETRGLNNEQFF
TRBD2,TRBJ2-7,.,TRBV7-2,TGTGCCAGCAGCGTAAACGCCCGGGGGGGTTTACACGAGCAGTACTTC,CASSVNARGGLHEQYF
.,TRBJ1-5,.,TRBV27,TGTGCCAGCAGTTTATATGGGTATCAGCCCCAGCATTTT,CASSLYGYQPQHF
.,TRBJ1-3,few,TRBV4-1,TGCGCCAGCAGCCAAGGGGGCTTTGGGGTCTCTGGAAACACCATATATTTT,CASSQGGFGVSGNTIYF
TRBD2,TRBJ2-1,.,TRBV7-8,TGTGCCAGCAGCTTAGGTGGACTAGAGAATGAGCAGTTCTTC,CASSLGGLENEQFF
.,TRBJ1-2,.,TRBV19,TGTGCCAGTAGTATAGCAGCCAGGGACGGCTACACCTTC,CASSIAARDGYTF
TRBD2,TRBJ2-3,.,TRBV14,TGTGCCAGCAGCCAAGATCGGGCGGGAGGGCACCGCGGCACAGATACGCAGTATTTT,CASSQDRAGGHRGTDTQYF
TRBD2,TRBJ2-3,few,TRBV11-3,TGTGCCAGCAGCGCCTTCCTCGGGACTAGCGGGCAAAATACGCAGTATTTT,CASSAFLGTSGQNTQYF
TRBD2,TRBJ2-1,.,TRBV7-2,TGTGCCAGCAGCATGGGGGAGCTGGGACTAGCGGTCACTTCGGATGAGCAGTTCTTC,CASSMGELGLAVTSDEQFF
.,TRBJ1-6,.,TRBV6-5,TGTGCCAGCAGGCAAATCTCCTATAATTCACCCCTCCACTTT,CASRQISYNSPLHF
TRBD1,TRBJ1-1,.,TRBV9,TGTGCCAGCAGCGTAGTCCTGGGACAGGGATCGGGCACTGAAGCTTTCTTT,CASSVVLGQGSGTEAFF
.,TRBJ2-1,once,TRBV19,TGTGCCAGTAGTATAGTTGGCCTTAAGGATTCCTACAATGAGCAGTTCTTC,CASSIVGLKDSYNEQFF
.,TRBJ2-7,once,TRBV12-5,TGTGCTAGTCACGGTGATGGGTCCTACGAGCAGTACTTC,CASHGDGSYEQYF
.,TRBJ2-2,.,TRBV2,TGTGCCAGCCTCCATAGGACCGGGGAGCTGTTTTTT,CASLHRTGELFF
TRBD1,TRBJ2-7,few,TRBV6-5,TGTGCCAGCAGTTACTCCGGACAGGGGACCCCCAACGAGCAGTACTTC,CASSYSGQGTPNEQYF
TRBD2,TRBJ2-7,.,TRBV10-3,TGTGCCATCAGTTCCGGGACTAGCGGTACCTACGAGCAGTACTTC,CAISSGTSGTYEQYF
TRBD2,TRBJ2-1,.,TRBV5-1,TGCGCCAGCAGCTTGGGAGGGACTAGCTCCTACAATGAGCAGTTCTTC,CASSLGGTSSYNEQFF
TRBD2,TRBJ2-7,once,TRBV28,TGTGCCAGCAGCATCAACCTATCTAGCGGGAGTGGGTCCTACGAGCAGTACTTC,CASSINLSSGSGSYEQYF
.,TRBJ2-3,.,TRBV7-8,TGTGCCAGCAGCCCTACACGTGGCAGAGTAGCAGATACGCAGTATTTT,CASSPTRGRVADTQYF
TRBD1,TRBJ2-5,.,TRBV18,TGTGCCAGCTCATCACAGGGGCCACCTCAAGAGACCCAGTACTTC,CASSSQGPPQETQYF
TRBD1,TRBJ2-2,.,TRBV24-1,TGTGCCACCCAGGGACAGTGGACCGGGGAGCTGTTTTTT,CATQGQWTGELFF
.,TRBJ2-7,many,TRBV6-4,TGTGCCAGCAGTCAGACAGGAAACTCCTACGAGCAGTACTTC,CASSQTGNSYEQYF
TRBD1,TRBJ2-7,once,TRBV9,TGTGCCAGCAGCGTAGGGGACAGGGGATTGGTCCCCTACGAGCAGTACTTC,CASSVGDRGLVPYEQYF
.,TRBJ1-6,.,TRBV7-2,TGTGCCAGCAGCTTCAAGGGCTGGGATAATTCACCCCTCCACTTT,CASSFKGWDNSPLHF
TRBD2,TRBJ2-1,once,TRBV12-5,TGTGCTAGTGGTTCGGCCCCGGGACTAGCGATTTTGGGGCCGGGGGACTACAATGAGCAGTTCTTC,CASGSAPGLAILGPGDYNEQFF
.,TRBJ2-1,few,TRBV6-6,TGTGCCAGCAGTTACATAGCTGGGAACAATGAGCAGTTCTTC,CASSYIAGNNEQFF
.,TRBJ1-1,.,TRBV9,TGTGCCAGCAGCCCACGAGGCCTGAACACTGAAGCTTTCTTT,CASSPRGLNTEAFF
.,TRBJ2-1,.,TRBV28,TGTGCCAGTTCCCACAATGAGCAGTTCTTC,CASSHNEQFF
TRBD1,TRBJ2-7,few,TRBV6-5,TGTGCCAGCCGGACAGGCTCCTACGAGCAGTACTTC,CASRTGSYEQYF
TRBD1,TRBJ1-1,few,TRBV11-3,TGTGCCAGCAGCTTAAGGACAGGGAAGACTGAAGCTTTCTTT,CASSLRTGKTEAFF
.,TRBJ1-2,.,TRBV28,TGTGCCAGCAGGCTCGGGGGGTTCCCGGGCTACACCTTC,CASRLGGFPGYTF
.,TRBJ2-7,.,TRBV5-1,TGCGCCAGCAGCGCAAAGACAGGTTCCGAGCAGTACTTC,CASSAKTGSEQYF